This is a list of T cell receptor beta chains from one sample in a study of patients and donors after allogeneic stem cell transplantation. One entry per CDR3 protein results from TCRdb running MiXCR on the RT-PCR reads. The table has about 72,000 distinct CDR3 sequences, approximately 25% seen once. Sample: blood, either unsorted or a sorted T cell fraction (not recorded which). These receptors were collected from a human donor who was either an allogeneic HSCT recipient or a stem cell or donor lymphocyte infusion donor (not recorded which). It is not recorded whose cells these are; they may come from a transplant donor. Each CDR3 is given with its conserved first and last residue. Each record gives: clone size, D gene, J gene, V gene, CDR3 protein, CDR3 DNA. A D gene is named only where the DNA matches it firmly. A clone size is listed for some rows: how often the clone was seen (once, few, many), or a class if it is expanded.

>.|.|TRBJ1-3|TRBV7-9
CASSSRQLLSGNTIYF
TGTGCCAGCAGCTCCCGACAGCTGCTCTCTGGAAACACCATATATTTT
>few|TRBD2|TRBJ2-5|TRBV11-2
CASSLVSLAGGTAYQETQYF
TGTGCCAGCAGCTTAGTTTCTCTAGCGGGGGGTACGGCTTATCAAGAGACCCAGTACTTC
>.|.|TRBJ2-1|TRBV12-3/TRBV12-4
CASSWGWTNNEQFF
TGTGCCAGCAGTTGGGGGTGGACGAACAATGAGCAGTTCTTC
>.|.|TRBJ2-5|TRBV5-1
CASSMGAGKETQYF
TGCGCCAGCAGTATGGGAGCAGGGAAAGAGACCCAGTACTTC
>few|.|TRBJ2-7|TRBV21-1
CASSKLAAFYEQYF
TGTGCCAGCAGCAAGCTAGCGGCCTTCTACGAGCAGTACTTC
>.|.|TRBJ2-7|TRBV5-1
CASSLGRLTYEQYF
TGCGCCAGCAGCTTGGGCAGGTTGACCTACGAGCAGTACTTC
>many|.|TRBJ1-5|TRBV20-1
CSARDHYRKGQPQHF
TGCAGTGCTAGAGATCACTACAGGAAAGGTCAGCCCCAGCATTTT
>few|.|TRBJ1-4|TRBV29-1
CSAAGHRNEKLFF
TGCAGCGCTGCGGGACACCGTAATGAAAAACTGTTTTTT
>few|TRBD1|TRBJ2-1|TRBV12-3/TRBV12-4
CASSFRQGDYNEQFF
TGTGCCAGCAGTTTCCGACAGGGGGACTACAATGAGCAGTTCTTC
>few|.|TRBJ1-1|TRBV6-5
CASSYSSFGVDTEAFF
TGTGCCAGCAGTTACTCCTCATTTGGGGTGGACACTGAAGCTTTCTTT
>many|TRBD1|TRBJ1-2|TRBV5-1
CASSPGQGYGYTF
TGCGCCAGCAGCCCGGGACAGGGCTATGGCTACACCTTC
>.|TRBD1|TRBJ2-4|TRBV7-7
CASTLPPDRVKNIQYF
TGTGCCAGCACCCTACCACCCGACAGGGTCAAAAACATTCAGTACTTC
>.|TRBD1|TRBJ2-1|TRBV11-2
CASSLVFRGTAYNEQFF
TGTGCCAGCAGCTTAGTCTTCCGTGGGACAGCCTACAATGAGCAGTTCTTC
>few|.|TRBJ1-1|TRBV7-9
CASSLARRDGTEAFF
TGTGCCAGCAGCTTAGCGCGTAGGGATGGCACTGAAGCTTTCTTT
>.|.|TRBJ1-3|TRBV18
CASSPPATNTIYF
TGTGCCAGCTCACCACCGGCAACCAACACCATATATTTT
>.|TRBD1|TRBJ1-1|TRBV7-9
CASSSNPRTGQTEAFF
TGTGCCAGCAGCTCAAACCCCCGGACAGGGCAGACTGAAGCTTTCTTT
>few|.|TRBJ2-2|TRBV12-3/TRBV12-4
CASSPTGDTGELFF
TGTGCCAGCAGTCCGACGGGGGACACCGGGGAGCTGTTTTTT
>few|.|TRBJ1-2|TRBV12-3/TRBV12-4
CASSLGQDYTF
TGTGCCAGCAGTTTAGGACAGGACTACACCTTC
>.|.|TRBJ1-1|TRBV19
CASSMATVNTEAFF
TGTGCCAGTAGTATGGCCACAGTGAACACTGAAGCTTTCTTT
>.|TRBD1|TRBJ2-7|TRBV3-1
CASSQEPGQAYEQYF
TGTGCCAGCAGCCAAGAGCCGGGACAGGCCTACGAGCAGTACTTC
>few|.|TRBJ2-5|TRBV7-9
CASSEQNQRETQYF
TGTGCCAGCAGCGAACAAAACCAGAGAGAGACCCAGTACTTC
>few|.|TRBJ1-2|TRBV7-9
CASSLAKGGWADHNYGYTF
TGTGCCAGCAGCTTAGCTAAGGGAGGGTGGGCCGATCATAACTATGGCTACACCTTC
>.|.|TRBJ2-7|TRBV5-1
CASSWLTGTKYEQYF
TGCGCCAGCAGCTGGCTTACCGGGACGAAATACGAGCAGTACTTC
>few|.|TRBJ2-2|TRBV5-1
CASSLAGGGRNTGELFF
TGCGCCAGCAGCTTGGCCGGTGGGGGCCGTAACACCGGGGAGCTGTTTTTT
>once|.|TRBJ1-5|TRBV7-6
CASSLNPAGQPQHF
TGTGCCAGCAGCTTAAACCCCGCGGGTCAGCCCCAGCATTTT
>.|TRBD1|TRBJ2-7|TRBV6-6
CASSRQGPNDEQYF
TGTGCCAGCAGTCGACAGGGCCCTAACGACGAGCAGTACTTC
>many|.|TRBJ1-1|TRBV9
CASSVGRADTEAFF
TGTGCCAGCAGCGTCGGCAGGGCAGACACTGAAGCTTTCTTT
>.|TRBD1|TRBJ2-5|TRBV29-1
CSVPQGTGYGETQYF
TGCAGCGTTCCACAAGGGACAGGGTACGGAGAGACCCAGTACTTC
>.|.|TRBJ1-5|TRBV9
CASSDHGNQPQHF
TGTGCCAGCAGCGATCACGGCAATCAGCCCCAGCATTTT
>few|.|TRBJ1-1|TRBV6-1
CASSLQGTADTEAFF
TGTGCCAGCAGCCTACAGGGTACCGCGGACACTGAAGCTTTCTTT
>few|.|TRBJ2-2|TRBV2
CASSERWGGGELFF
TGTGCCAGCAGTGAACGGTGGGGTGGCGGGGAGCTGTTTTTT
>few|.|TRBJ2-3|TRBV5-1
CASSFEDSTDTQYF
TGCGCCAGCAGCTTTGAGGATAGCACAGATACGCAGTATTTT
>.|.|TRBJ2-2|TRBV4-3
CASSQDLGDYTGELFF
TGCGCCAGCAGCCAAGATTTAGGCGATTACACCGGGGAGCTGTTTTTT
>.|TRBD2|TRBJ2-7|TRBV18
CASSGLADYEQYF
TGTGCCAGCTCGGGACTAGCAGACTACGAGCAGTACTTC
>.|.|TRBJ1-1|TRBV20-1
CSASFGGYTEAFF
TGCAGTGCTAGTTTCGGGGGCTACACTGAAGCTTTCTTT
>few|.|TRBJ1-5|TRBV7-2
CASGPRNQPQHF
TGTGCCAGCGGTCCACGTAATCAGCCCCAGCATTTT
>.|.|TRBJ1-1|TRBV7-7
CASSLVFGQAVLTEAFF
TGTGCCAGCAGCTTAGTCTTCGGCCAGGCAGTTTTAACTGAAGCTTTCTTT
>.|TRBD2|TRBJ2-5|TRBV3-1
CASSQDGTSGLETQYF
TGTGCCAGCAGCCAAGACGGGACTAGCGGGTTGGAGACCCAGTACTTC
>few|.|TRBJ2-1|TRBV24-1
CATSDHSLASTPYNEQFF
TGTGCCACCAGTGACCATTCTCTAGCGTCTACCCCTTACAATGAGCAGTTCTTC
>.|.|TRBJ2-6|TRBV18
CATFGANVLTF
.
>.|TRBD2|TRBJ2-3|TRBV3-1
CASSLSGTRSTDTQYF
TGTGCCAGCAGCCTTTCCGGGACTAGGAGCACAGATACGCAGTATTTT
>many|TRBD1|TRBJ1-2|TRBV12-3/TRBV12-4
CASRLNTGTGGGYTF
TGTGCCAGCAGACTCAACACCGGGACAGGAGGTGGCTACACCTTC
>.|.|TRBJ2-1|TRBV12-3/TRBV12-4
CASNYRNYNEQFF
TGTGCCAGCAATTACAGGAACTACAATGAGCAGTTCTTC
>.|.|TRBJ1-1|TRBV12-3/TRBV12-4
CASSRGNTEAFF
TGTGCCAGCAGTAGAGGGAACACTGAAGCTTTCTTT
>.|TRBD1|TRBJ1-2|TRBV10-3
CAISLGQDYGYTF
TGTGCCATCAGCTTGGGACAGGACTATGGCTACACCTTC
>.|.|TRBJ2-1|TRBV3-1
CASSLGDFEQFF
TGTGCCAGCAGCCTGGGCGACTTTGAGCAGTTCTTC
>.|TRBD1|TRBJ2-7|TRBV2
CASSADGTGGLEQYF
TGTGCCAGCAGTGCAGACGGGACAGGGGGCCTCGAGCAGTACTTC
>.|TRBD1|TRBJ1-3|TRBV5-1
CASSLGQGGRNTIYF
TGCGCCAGCAGCCTAGGACAGGGGGGGAGAAACACCATATATTTT
>.|.|TRBJ2-7|TRBV29-1
CSVGQNSYEQYF
TGCAGCGTCGGACAGAATTCCTACGAGCAGTACTTC